This record covers a single T cell receptor beta chain. Antigen: not known. The data are from a study of cytomegalovirus exposure and HLA in healthy donors. Study results and caveats: Specificity for CMV antigens was confirmed in vitro for three of the CMV-associated chains. Cytomegalovirus-associated status was assigned to some 180 TCR beta chains.

CDR3 length: 13 amino acids. V was cut by 7 bases and J by 1 base, with 11 bases left in between. Germline CDR1 SQVTM, CDR2 ANQGSEA. The PCR employed 60 Vbeta primers together with 13 Jbeta primers. Sequenced by immunoSEQ multiplex PCR; TCRdb stores in-frame clones only, minus some. The sample gives about 130,000 clones, about 66% of which show up once; roughly 1.6% is in the top ten. Sequenced material: PBMCs. The clonotype originates from a man aged 25 to 40 in good health and CMV-seropositive. The chain carries TRBV29-1 and TRBJ1-5; D might be TRBD1 (5 bases). The CDR3 region is CSASGGSNQPQHF. CDR3 nucleotides: TGCAGCGCGAGTGGGGGGAGCAATCAGCCCCAGCATTTT.